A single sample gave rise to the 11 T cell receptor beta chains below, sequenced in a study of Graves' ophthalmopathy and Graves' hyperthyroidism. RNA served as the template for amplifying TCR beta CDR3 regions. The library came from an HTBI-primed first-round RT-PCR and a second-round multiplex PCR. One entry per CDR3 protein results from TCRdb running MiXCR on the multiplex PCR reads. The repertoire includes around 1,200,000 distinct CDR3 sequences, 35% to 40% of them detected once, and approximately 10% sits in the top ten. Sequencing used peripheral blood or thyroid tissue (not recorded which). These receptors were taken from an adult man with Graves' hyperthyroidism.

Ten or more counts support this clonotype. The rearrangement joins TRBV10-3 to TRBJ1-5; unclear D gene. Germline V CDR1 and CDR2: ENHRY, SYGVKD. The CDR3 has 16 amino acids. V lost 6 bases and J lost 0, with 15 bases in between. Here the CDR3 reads CAIRGGQGDSNQPQHF. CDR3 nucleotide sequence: TGTGCCATCAGGGGAGGTCAAGGAGATAGCAATCAGCCCCAGCATTTT.

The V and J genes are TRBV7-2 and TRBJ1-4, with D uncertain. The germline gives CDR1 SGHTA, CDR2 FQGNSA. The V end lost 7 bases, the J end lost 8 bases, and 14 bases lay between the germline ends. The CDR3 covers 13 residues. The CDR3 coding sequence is TGTGCCAGCACGTATTACGGGATGGAAAAACTGTTTTTT. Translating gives CASTYYGMEKLFF.

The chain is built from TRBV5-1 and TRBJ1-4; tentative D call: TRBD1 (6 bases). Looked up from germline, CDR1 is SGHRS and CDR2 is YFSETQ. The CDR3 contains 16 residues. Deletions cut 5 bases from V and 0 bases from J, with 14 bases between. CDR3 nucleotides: TGCGCCAGCAGACAGGGACGGCCCACAACTAATGAAAAACTGTTTTTT. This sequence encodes CASRQGRPTTNEKLFF.

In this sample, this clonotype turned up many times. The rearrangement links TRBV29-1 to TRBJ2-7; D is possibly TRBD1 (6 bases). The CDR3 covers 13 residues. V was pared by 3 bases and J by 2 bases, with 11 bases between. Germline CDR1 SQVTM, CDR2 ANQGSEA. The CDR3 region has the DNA TGCAGCGTTGAGCAGGGGATACCCTACGAGCAGTACTTC. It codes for CSVEQGIPYEQYF.

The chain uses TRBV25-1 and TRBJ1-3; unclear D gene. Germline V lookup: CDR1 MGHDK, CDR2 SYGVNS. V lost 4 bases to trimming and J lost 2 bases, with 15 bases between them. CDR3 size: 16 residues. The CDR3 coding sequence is TGTGCCAGCAGTGCCTCAACAGTTGAAGCTGGAAACACCATATATTTT. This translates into CASSASTVEAGNTIYF.

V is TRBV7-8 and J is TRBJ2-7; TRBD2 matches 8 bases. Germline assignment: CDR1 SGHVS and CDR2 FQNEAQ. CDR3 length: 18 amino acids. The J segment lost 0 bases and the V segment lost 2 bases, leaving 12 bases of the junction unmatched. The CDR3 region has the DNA TGTGCCAGCAGCTTAAGTCACTCAACTAGCGGAACCTCCTACGAGCAGTACTTC. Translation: CASSLSHSTSGTSYEQYF.

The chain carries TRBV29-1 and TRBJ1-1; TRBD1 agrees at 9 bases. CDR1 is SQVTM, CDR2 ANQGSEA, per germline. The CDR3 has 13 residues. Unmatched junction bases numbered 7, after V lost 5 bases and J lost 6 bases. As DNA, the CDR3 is TGCAGCGTTACCGGGACAGGGTCGGCTGAAGCTTTCTTT. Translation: CSVTGTGSAEAFF.

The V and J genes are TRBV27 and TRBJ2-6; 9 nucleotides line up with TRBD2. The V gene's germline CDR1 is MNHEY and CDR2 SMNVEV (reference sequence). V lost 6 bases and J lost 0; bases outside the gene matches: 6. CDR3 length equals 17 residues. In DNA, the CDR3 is TGTGCCAGCAGCCTAGCGGGACAGATCTCTGGGGCCAACGTCCTGACTTTC. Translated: CASSLAGQISGANVLTF.

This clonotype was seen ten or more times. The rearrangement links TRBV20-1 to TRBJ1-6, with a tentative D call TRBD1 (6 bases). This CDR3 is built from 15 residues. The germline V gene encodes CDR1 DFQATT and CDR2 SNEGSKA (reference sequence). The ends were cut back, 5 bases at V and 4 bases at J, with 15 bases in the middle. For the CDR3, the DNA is TGCAGTGCTCGCCACGGACAGCCATATAATTCACCCCTCCACTTT. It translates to CSARHGQPYNSPLHF.

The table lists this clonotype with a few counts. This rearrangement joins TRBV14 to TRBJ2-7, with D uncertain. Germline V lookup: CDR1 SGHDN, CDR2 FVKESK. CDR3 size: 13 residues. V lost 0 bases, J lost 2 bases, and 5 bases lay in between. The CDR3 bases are TGTGCCAGCAGCCAAGAAAACACCTACGAGCAGTACTTC. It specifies CASSQENTYEQYF.

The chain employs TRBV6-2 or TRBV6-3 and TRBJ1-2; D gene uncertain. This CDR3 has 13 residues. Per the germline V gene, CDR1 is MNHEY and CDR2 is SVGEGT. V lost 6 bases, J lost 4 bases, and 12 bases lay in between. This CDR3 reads CASRAGWPYGYTF. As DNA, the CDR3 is TGTGCCAGCAGGGCGGGCTGGCCCTATGGCTACACCTTC.